This is a list of T cell receptor beta chains from one sample in a study of cytomegalovirus exposure and HLA in healthy donors. The table came from immunoSEQ multiplex PCR; TCRdb's copy has only in-frame clones and leaves some out. The sample holds 250,000 to 350,000 clones, approximately 90% seen once. The sample was PBMCs. All receptors come from a woman between 18 and 29 years old in good health and CMV-seronegative. Each CDR3 is given with its conserved first and last residue. The D gene is left open where the match is weak. Only some rows state a clone size, as once, few, many or a class for expanded clones.

size: NA; D: TRBD2; J: TRBJ2-7; V: TRBV11-2; DNA: TGTGCCAGCAGCTCCCTAGCGGGAGTGCGGTACGAGCAGTACTTC; CDR3: CASSSLAGVRYEQYF
size: NA; D: TRBD2; J: TRBJ2-3; V: TRBV9; DNA: TGTGCCAGCAGCGTAGCGGCGGGAGCCACAGATACGCAGTATTTT; CDR3: CASSVAAGATDTQYF
size: NA; D: TRBD2; J: TRBJ2-2; V: TRBV2; DNA: TGTGCCAGCAGGGAGGGGTCTAGCGGGAACGGGGAGCTGTTTTTT; CDR3: CASREGSSGNGELFF
size: NA; D: NA; J: TRBJ1-1; V: TRBV18; DNA: TGTGCCAGCTCAAAAACGAGGGTGAACACTGAAGCTTTCTTT; CDR3: CASSKTRVNTEAFF
size: NA; D: TRBD1; J: TRBJ2-2; V: TRBV28; DNA: TGTGCCAGCAGATATCCGGACAGGGGGCTTAACACCGGGGAGCTGTTTTTT; CDR3: CASRYPDRGLNTGELFF
size: NA; D: TRBD2; J: TRBJ2-7; V: TRBV5-4; DNA: TGTGCCAGCAGCTTGGCTTCTAGCGGGAGAGCCTACGAGCAGTACTTC; CDR3: CASSLASSGRAYEQYF
size: NA; D: TRBD1; J: TRBJ2-1; V: TRBV5-3; DNA: TGTGCCAGAAGCAAAACCGGGACAGGGGATCGGCGGGAGCCCCGGAGTGAGCAGTTCTTC; CDR3: CARSKTGTGDRREPRSEQFF
size: NA; D: TRBD2; J: TRBJ2-1; V: TRBV15; DNA: TGTGCCACCAGCAGAGGGACTAGCGGGACCTACAATGAGCAGTTCTTC; CDR3: CATSRGTSGTYNEQFF
size: NA; D: TRBD1; J: TRBJ1-2; V: TRBV30; DNA: TGTGCCTGGAGTGAGGGACAGGGGGCTAACTATGGCTACACCTTC; CDR3: CAWSEGQGANYGYTF
size: NA; D: TRBD2; J: TRBJ2-5; V: TRBV5-1; DNA: TGCGCCAGCAGCTTGGGACTAGCGCCTGAGTACCAAGAGACCCAGTACTTC; CDR3: CASSLGLAPEYQETQYF
size: NA; D: TRBD2; J: TRBJ2-3; V: TRBV5-4; DNA: TGTGCCAGCAGCTTGGTTAGCGGGAGCACGACAGATACGCAGTATTTT; CDR3: CASSLVSGSTTDTQYF
size: NA; D: NA; J: TRBJ1-1; V: TRBV20-1; DNA: TGCAGTGCTAGGTGGCAGGCTGAAGCTTTCTTT; CDR3: CSARWQAEAFF
size: NA; D: NA; J: TRBJ2-3; V: TRBV9; DNA: TGTGCCAGCAGCGTCGCCCAGACAGATACGCAGTATTTT; CDR3: CASSVAQTDTQYF
size: NA; D: TRBD2; J: TRBJ2-3; V: TRBV13; DNA: TGTGCCAGCAGCTTAGCTTCACTAGCGGGAGCGAAAGATACGCAGTATTTT; CDR3: CASSLASLAGAKDTQYF
size: once; D: NA; J: TRBJ2-6; V: TRBV5-1; DNA: TGCGCCAGCAGCTTGGGAGGTCGGCCAGCCAACGTCCTGACTTTC; CDR3: CASSLGGRPANVLTF
size: NA; D: NA; J: TRBJ1-2; V: TRBV11-2; DNA: TGTGCCAGCAGCCCCCAGCGGGTCTTCTATGGCTACACCTTC; CDR3: CASSPQRVFYGYTF
size: NA; D: NA; J: TRBJ1-1; V: TRBV2; DNA: TGTGCCAGCAGTGAGACAGGATTCACTGAAGCTTTCTTT; CDR3: CASSETGFTEAFF
size: NA; D: NA; J: TRBJ1-3; V: TRBV4-1; DNA: TGCGCCAGCAGCCAACAGGGATCTGGAAACACCATATATTTT; CDR3: CASSQQGSGNTIYF
size: NA; D: NA; J: TRBJ2-6; V: TRBV28; DNA: TGTGCCAGCAGTTTTATGTGGTTGGACAGTTCCTCTGGGGCCAACGTCCTGACTTTC; CDR3: CASSFMWLDSSSGANVLTF
size: NA; D: TRBD2; J: TRBJ2-7; V: TRBV5-1; DNA: TGCGCCAGCAGCTTTGGCGGGGGAGGCCCCTACGAGCAGTACTTC; CDR3: CASSFGGGGPYEQYF
size: NA; D: NA; J: TRBJ2-1; V: TRBV5-1; DNA: TGCGCCAGCAGCCATATTAGTGATGAGCAGTTCTTC; CDR3: CASSHISDEQFF
size: NA; D: NA; J: TRBJ2-1; V: TRBV7-6; DNA: TGTGCCAGCAGCGTATTCCGGGACTGGGGATACAATGAGCAGTTCTTC; CDR3: CASSVFRDWGYNEQFF
size: NA; D: NA; J: TRBJ2-7; V: TRBV28; DNA: TGTGCCAGCAGTTTATTGTCTCTCCTAGACGAGCAGTACTTC; CDR3: CASSLLSLLDEQYF
size: NA; D: NA; J: TRBJ2-1; V: TRBV25-1; DNA: TGTGCCAGCAGTGAAGTATTAGGGAGGTCAGGGAAGGACAATGAGCAGTTCTTC; CDR3: CASSEVLGRSGKDNEQFF
size: NA; D: NA; J: TRBJ2-1; V: TRBV9; DNA: TGTGCCAGCAGCGTGAGCGGACTCTCCTACAATGAGCAGTTCTTC; CDR3: CASSVSGLSYNEQFF
size: NA; D: NA; J: TRBJ2-7; V: TRBV27; DNA: TGTGCCAGCAGTCTCGGAACAGGGTACGAGCAGTACTTC; CDR3: CASSLGTGYEQYF
size: NA; D: NA; J: TRBJ1-1; V: TRBV7-9; DNA: TGTGCCAGCAGCTTCCCCATGAACACTGAAGCTTTCTTT; CDR3: CASSFPMNTEAFF
size: NA; D: NA; J: TRBJ1-2; V: TRBV28; DNA: TGTGCCAGCAGGGGAGGGGACCATTTCTATGGCTACACCTTC; CDR3: CASRGGDHFYGYTF
size: NA; D: NA; J: TRBJ1-2; V: TRBV28; DNA: TGTGCCAGCACAATCCAAGGGGGATACTTTGGCTACACCTTC; CDR3: CASTIQGGYFGYTF
size: NA; D: NA; J: TRBJ1-3; V: TRBV2; DNA: TGTGCCAGCAGTTTGGCTGAAAGCTCTGGAAACACCATATATTTT; CDR3: CASSLAESSGNTIYF
size: NA; D: TRBD1; J: TRBJ2-1; V: TRBV10-3; DNA: TGTGCCATCAGTGAGCCAGCCGGGACAGGGTTCATTGATGAGCAGTTCTTC; CDR3: CAISEPAGTGFIDEQFF
size: NA; D: NA; J: TRBJ1-5; V: TRBV2; DNA: TGTGCCAGCAGTGAAGGAGGAGGGAAGAGACAGCCCCAGCATTTT; CDR3: CASSEGGGKRQPQHF
size: NA; D: TRBD1; J: TRBJ2-1; V: TRBV6-7; DNA: TGTGCCAGCAGTTCCCCCAAAGGACAGGCGGATAACAATGAGCAGTTCTTC; CDR3: CASSSPKGQADNNEQFF
size: NA; D: TRBD2; J: TRBJ2-4; V: TRBV27; DNA: TGTGCCAGCAGTTCGGGACTAGCCAACATTCAGTACTTC; CDR3: CASSSGLANIQYF
size: NA; D: TRBD1; J: TRBJ2-1; V: TRBV11-2; DNA: TGTGCCAGCAGCTTAAAAAGGGACAGGGTGTGGAATGAGCAGTTCTTC; CDR3: CASSLKRDRVWNEQFF
size: NA; D: NA; J: TRBJ1-2; V: TRBV6-5; DNA: TGTGCCAGCAGTCCCGGGAGGGAGAATTCCTATGGCTACACCTTC; CDR3: CASSPGRENSYGYTF
size: NA; D: TRBD1; J: TRBJ1-6; V: TRBV28; DNA: TGTGCCAGCAGTCTCCGACAGGGTTCGCATAATTCACCCCTCCACTTT; CDR3: CASSLRQGSHNSPLHF